This T cell receptor (beta chain) was retrieved from a study of CD8 T cells in ankylosing spondylitis. General observations from the study: Clones linked with disease were CD8+ and fairly uncommon in the peripheral blood. According to the report, clones linked to the disease were significantly enriched in matched synovial fluid samples taken from ankylosing spondylitis patients. Ankylosing spondylitis blood appeared to be characterized by a TCR beta motif of fewer than ten highly homologous variants. A number of the motif variants had already been described in reactive arthritis synovial fluid and blood.

This CDR3 spans 15 amino acids. Trimming at V came to 0 bases and at J to 4 bases, leaving 4 bases not matched to a gene. Germline assignment: CDR1 SGHRS and CDR2 YFSETQ. On this clonotype itself: Its cognate antigen is unknown.

Quantitative 5'-RACE with molecular barcodes generated TCR beta libraries. MiXCR, run by TCRdb on the 5' RACE reads, gives a single entry per CDR3 protein. The sample has 350,000 to 550,000 distinct CDR3 sequences; roughly 27% are singletons. J is TRBJ2-7 and V is TRBV5-1; 10 nucleotides line up with TRBD2. The clonotype was recovered from a male donor with ankylosing spondylitis. Sequences were obtained from blood, either unsorted or a sorted T cell fraction (not recorded which). This CDR3 is CASSLGAGGPYEQYF. CDR3 DNA: TGCGCCAGCAGCTTGGGAGCGGGAGGGCCGTACGAGCAGTACTTC.